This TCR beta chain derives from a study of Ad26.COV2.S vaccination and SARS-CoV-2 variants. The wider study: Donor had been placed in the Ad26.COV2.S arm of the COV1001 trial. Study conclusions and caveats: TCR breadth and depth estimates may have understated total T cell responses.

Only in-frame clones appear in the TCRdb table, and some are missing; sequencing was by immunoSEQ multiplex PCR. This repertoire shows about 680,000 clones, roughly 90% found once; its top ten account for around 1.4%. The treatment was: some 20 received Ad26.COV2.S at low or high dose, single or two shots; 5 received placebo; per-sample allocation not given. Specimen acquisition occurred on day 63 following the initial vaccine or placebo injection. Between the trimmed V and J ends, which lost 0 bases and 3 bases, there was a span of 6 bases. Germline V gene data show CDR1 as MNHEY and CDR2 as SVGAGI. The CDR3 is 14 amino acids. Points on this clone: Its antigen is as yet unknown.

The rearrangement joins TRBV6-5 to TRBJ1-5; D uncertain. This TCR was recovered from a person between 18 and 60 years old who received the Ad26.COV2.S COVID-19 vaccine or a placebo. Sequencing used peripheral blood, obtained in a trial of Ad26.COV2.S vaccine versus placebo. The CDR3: CASSYSQVNQPQHF. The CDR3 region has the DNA TGTGCCAGCAGTTACTCCCAAGTCAATCAGCCCCAGCATTTT.